The 22 T cell receptor beta chains below were found in one sample sequenced in a study of shared clonotypes between healthy human individuals. Libraries were prepared by immunoSEQ multiplex PCR; TCRdb keeps only in-frame clonotypes and omits some of them. The table includes 850,000 to 1,200,000 clones, more than 65% detected once. The specimen was memory CD4+ T cells sorted from blood. The sample's subset: CD45RA-negative fraction. The source is a man aged 18 to 29 in good health.

This clone showed up just a few times. V is TRBV2 and J is TRBJ2-1; possible D gene TRBD2, 5 bases. The CDR3 covers 14 residues. Germline assignment: CDR1 SNHLY and CDR2 FYNNEI. V was cut by 7 bases and J by 4 bases, with 14 bases left in between. CDR3 protein: CASKEGRGYNEQFF. The DNA for the CDR3 is TGTGCCAGCAAAGAGGGCCGCGGATACAATGAGCAGTTCTTC.

V is TRBV28 and J is TRBJ2-7, with 8 bases identical to TRBD2. This CDR3 region has 13 residues. Per the germline V gene, CDR1 is MDHEN and CDR2 is SYDVKM. Trimming cost V 10 bases and J 6 bases; bases outside gene matches: 11. The chain's CDR3 is CATREGHGGEQYF. The CDR3 coding sequence is TGTGCCACTCGGGAGGGCCATGGGGGCGAGCAGTACTTC. The complete variable domain, with remaining parts taken from reference TRBV28 and TRBJ2-7, reads DVKVTQSSRYLVKRTGEKVFLECVQDMDHENMFWYRQDPGLGLRLIYFSYDVKMKEKGDIPEGYSVSREKKERFSLILESASTNQTSMYLCATREGHGGEQYFGPGTRLTVT.

The table lists this clone with a count of one. The chain employs TRBV30 and TRBJ1-6; D ambiguous. This CDR3 has 14 residues. Germline lookup yields CDR1 GTSNPN and CDR2 SVGIG (reference sequence). Trimming left V 1 base short and J 9 bases short, with 13 bases between. The CDR3 sequence: CAWSADLLGSPLHF. In DNA, the CDR3 is TGTGCCTGGAGTGCGGACCTACTCGGTTCACCCCTCCACTTT.

Concerning this clone: The sample carries other DNA sequences with the same CDR3. The chain combines TRBV2 with TRBJ2-5, with 8 bases identical to TRBD1. The V gene's germline CDR1 is SNHLY and CDR2 FYNNEI. Germline trimming cut 4 bases from V and 1 base from J; bases unmatched to any gene: 2. The CDR3 covers 14 residues. The CDR3 DNA reads TGTGCCAGCAGTGGGACAGGGTTCCAAGAGACCCAGTACTTC. Translation gives CASSGTGFQETQYF. Combining the CDR3 with reference TRBV2 and TRBJ2-5 gives the whole variable domain EPEVTQTPSHQVTQMGQEVILRCVPISNHLYFYWYRQILGQKVEFLVSFYNNEISEKSEIFDDQFSVERPDGSNFTLKIRSTKLEDSAMYFCASSGTGFQETQYFGPGTRLLVL.

The CDR3, as DNA: TGTGCCAGCAGCCAACGGGGTGGAGCGAGGGGGCGCACAGATACGCAGTATTTT. Protein product: CASSQRGGARGRTDTQYF. The chain recombines TRBV7-9 with TRBJ2-3; 7 bases fit TRBD1. This CDR3 has 18 amino acids. V lost 5 bases and J lost 1; bases outside the gene matches: 15. CDR1 is SEHNR, CDR2 FQNEAQ, per germline (reference sequence).

The V call is TRBV5-6, the J call TRBJ1-1; TRBD1 matches at 10 bases. V lost 5 bases and J lost 5; bases outside the gene matches: 12. Germline V CDR1 and CDR2: SGHDT, YYEEEE. The CDR3 totals 16 residues. The CDR3 sequence is CASRRDRGRGRTEAFF. In DNA, the CDR3 is TGTGCCAGCAGACGTGACAGGGGGCGCGGGAGAACTGAAGCTTTCTTT.

V gene TRBV11-2 combines with J gene TRBJ2-2; D is possibly TRBD2 (7 bases). V lost 1 base and J lost 1, with 16 bases in between. Germline V lookup: CDR1 SGHAT, CDR2 FQNNGV. The CDR3 length is 18 residues. The CDR3 bases are TGTGCCAGCAGCTTAGTTTCTTTGCGGGGGCTGAACACCGGGGAGCTGTTTTTT. It codes for CASSLVSLRGLNTGELFF.

The CDR3 loop reads CASNRGGNNEQFF. The CDR3 bases are TGTGCCAGTAATCGGGGAGGGAACAATGAGCAGTTCTTC. The rearrangement joins TRBV6-1 to TRBJ2-1; TRBD2 matches at 7 bases. CDR3 length: 13 amino acids. The germline V gene has CDR1 MNHNS and CDR2 SASEGT. The trim removed 9 bases at V and 5 bases at J, leaving 7 bases unmatched.

This clone was seen once. The gene calls are TRBV6-6 and TRBJ2-7; the D gene is possibly TRBD2 (8 bases). With 7 bases removed from V and 4 bases from J, the gap between germline ends came to 17 bases. This CDR3 is 14 amino acids long. CDR1 MNHNY and CDR2 SVGAGI come from the germline V gene (reference sequence). DNA for the CDR3: TGTGCCAGCACTCAGGGGGGACTAGTGTACGAGCAGTACTTC. Translated: CASTQGGLVYEQYF.

Regarding this clone: At one boundary the junction diverges from the germline segment, which might be a read error. The chain couples TRBV7-7 to TRBJ1-5; D ambiguous. CDR1 SSHAT and CDR2 FNYEAQ come from the germline V gene (reference sequence). The CDR3 is 17 amino acids. CDR3 bases: TGTGCTAGCAGCTCCGACATAAGTTCCTTGGCTCGGGAGCCCCAGCATTTT. Its translation is CASSSDISSLAREPQHF.

This clone came up a few times. This sequence joins TRBV29-1 and TRBJ2-2; D is unresolved. In germline, CDR1 is SQVTM, CDR2 ANQGSEA. The CDR3 spans 14 residues. Trimming removed 5 bases from V and 0 bases from J, with 10 bases in between. CDR3 coding DNA: TGCAGCGTTCTACGGTTCGCGAACACCGGGGAGCTGTTTTTT. Its translation: CSVLRFANTGELFF.

The chain links TRBV10-3 to TRBJ2-7; D not certain. This CDR3 contains 13 residues. CDR1 and CDR2 from the germline V gene are ENHRY and SYGVKD. The germline V and J ends were trimmed by 6 bases and 3 bases, with 12 bases remaining between them. The CDR3 sequence: CAIRMSSSYEQYF. CDR3 bases: TGTGCCATCAGGATGTCCAGCAGCTACGAGCAGTACTTC.

The chain is built from TRBV5-1 and TRBJ2-5, with 16 positions matching TRBD2. Germline CDR1 is SGHRS and CDR2 is YFSETQ. The V gene end was trimmed by 0 bases and the J gene end by 0 bases; junction bases not matched to a gene: 2. The CDR3 spans 18 residues. The CDR3 protein is CASSLEGLAGGYQETQYF. The CDR3 DNA reads TGCGCCAGCAGCTTGGAGGGACTAGCGGGAGGGTACCAAGAGACCCAGTACTTC. Supplemented by reference TRBV5-1 and TRBJ2-5, the full variable domain reads KAGVTQTPRYLIKTRGQQVTLSCSPISGHRSVSWYQQTPGQGLQFLFEYFSETQRNKGNFPGRFSGRQFSNSRSEMNVSTLELGDSALYLCASSLEGLAGGYQETQYFGPGTRLLVL.

The chain employs TRBV5-1 and TRBJ1-2; possibly TRBD1 for D (5 bases). Germline CDR1 reads SGHRS; CDR2 reads YFSETQ. CDR3 length: 14 amino acids. Deletions cut 3 bases from V and 5 bases from J, with 14 bases between. The CDR3 nucleotides are TGCGCCAGCAGCTCCACTACCGGGACGTATGGCTACACCTTC. It translates to CASSSTTGTYGYTF.

Note on this clone: Other DNA sequences within the sample encode an identical CDR3. J is TRBJ1-2 and V is TRBV30, with D unclear. Trimming took off 5 bases at V and 1 base at J, with 8 bases between the two ends. Germline V gene lookup returns CDR1 GTSNPN and CDR2 SVGIG (reference sequence). The CDR3 is 12 residues long. CDR3 in amino acids: CAWGRVNYGYTF. The CDR3 nucleotides read TGTGCCTGGGGGAGGGTTAACTATGGCTACACCTTC.

This chain's CDR3 is CASSETGAGETQYF. As DNA, the CDR3 is TGTGCCAGCAGCGAGACAGGGGCCGGAGAGACCCAGTACTTC. The chain combines TRBV6-6 with TRBJ2-5, with 8 positions matching TRBD1. In germline, CDR1 is MNHNY, CDR2 SVGAGI (reference sequence). V was clipped by 6 bases and J by 4 bases; unmatched bases: 7. This CDR3 spans 14 amino acids.

The CDR3 reads CASSQSGTLTGTQYF. For the CDR3, the DNA is TGTGCCAGCAGCCAATCCGGGACACTTACTGGGACCCAGTACTTC. J is TRBJ2-5 and V is TRBV14; D is perhaps TRBD1 (6 bases). This CDR3 is built from 15 residues. Between the trimmed V and J ends, which lost 2 bases and 7 bases, there was a span of 17 bases. Germline CDR1 SGHDN, CDR2 FVKESK.

This rearrangement joins TRBV5-4 to TRBJ1-1, with a tentative D call TRBD1 (6 bases). The CDR3 is 16 amino acids. CDR1 SGHNT and CDR2 YYREEE come from the germline V gene (reference sequence). Trimming left V 3 bases short and J 6 bases short, with 21 bases between. The CDR3 here is CASSSAWGRGISEAFF. DNA for the CDR3: TGTGCCAGCAGCTCCGCGTGGGGAAGGGGGATTTCTGAAGCTTTCTTT.

The CDR3 coding sequence is TGCGCCAGCAGGGACCCTGAGAGTCAGCCCCAGCATTTT. Amino acid sequence: CASRDPESQPQHF. The V call is TRBV10-2, the J call TRBJ1-5, with D unresolved. CDR1 is WSHSY, CDR2 SAAADI, per germline. The CDR3 has 13 amino acids. Deletions cut 6 bases from V and 6 bases from J, with 12 bases between.

V gene TRBV5-1 combines with J gene TRBJ2-3, with 11 bases aligning to TRBD2. The CDR3 spans 17 residues. V shed 2 bases, J shed 3 bases, and the junction held 8 bases outside the gene matches. From germline, CDR1 is SGHRS and CDR2 YFSETQ. For the CDR3, the DNA is TGCGCCAGCAGCTTTGCCCTAGCGGGAGGTATAACAGATACGCAGTATTTT. This gives the protein CASSFALAGGITDTQYF.

The chain combines TRBV6-5 with TRBJ1-1, with a possible D match to TRBD1 (6 bases). Trimming took off 4 bases at V and 10 bases at J, with 16 bases between the two ends. CDR1 is MNHEY and CDR2 is SVGAGI in the germline V gene. The CDR3 contains 13 residues. The DNA of the CDR3 is TGTGCCAGCAGTTCCACCGACAGGCCTATAGCTTTCTTT. This sequence encodes CASSSTDRPIAFF.

The count of this clone is one. The rearrangement joins TRBV6-6 to TRBJ2-7; D may be TRBD1 (6 bases). V was cut by 2 bases and J by 4 bases, with 9 bases left in between. The CDR3 runs to 13 residues. Germline V lookup: CDR1 MNHNY, CDR2 SVGAGI (reference sequence). The CDR3 coding sequence is TGTGCCAGCAGTTACGACAGGTATTACGAGCAGTACTTC. It specifies CASSYDRYYEQYF.